The clone carrying this T cell receptor beta chain was recorded once. Its antigen remains unknown. These data originate in a study of OX40 agonist ivuxolimab in advanced cancers. Study-level information: Dose-escalation subjects each had hepatocellular carcinoma, melanoma, renal cell or head and neck cancer. Partial responses occurred in three patients (one hepatocellular carcinoma, two cutaneous melanoma).

Regarding the study as a whole: People who partly responded at 0.1-3.0 mg/kg had some of the least clonal expansion seen.

Produced via immunoSEQ multiplex PCR; TCRdb's table is partial and in-frame only. The sample carries fewer than 80,000 clones, 85% recorded once. Germline CDR1 SGHTS, CDR2 YDEGEE. The CDR3 is 13 amino acids. V lost 4 bases, J lost 8 bases, and 13 bases lay in between. Patients were ruled out by autoimmune disease history or systemic immunosuppression. The sequence came from an adult with an advanced solid tumor such as melanoma, head and neck, liver or kidney cancer. The chain combines TRBV5-8 with TRBJ2-1; D is perhaps TRBD1 (6 bases). The sequenced sample was CD4+ or CD8+ T cells sorted from blood, obtained in a trial of the OX40 agonist ivuxolimab. For the CDR3, the DNA is TGTGCCAGCAGCGTACAGGGTTCGGATGAGCAGTTCTTC. Its translation is CASSVQGSDEQFF.